The sequence of this TCR beta chain was determined in a study of blood T cell repertoires in COVID-19. This study enrolled people aged 18 to 89 from about 26 US geographic areas. Recovered status in Cohort 3 required two negative PCRs, clearance, or symptom resolution. The CDR3 runs 15 residues. V lost 3 bases to trimming and J lost 5 bases, with 16 bases between them. The germline CDR1 and CDR2 sequences are KGHSH and LQKENI. Assay used: immunoSEQ multiplex PCR; TCRdb lists only in-frame clones, some missing. Of 300,000 to 400,000 clones in the sample, roughly 87% were seen once. The sequenced material came from PBMCs or T cells enriched from blood (not recorded which). The TCR comes from a woman in her 30s who had recovered from COVID-19. V gene TRBV18 combines with J gene TRBJ1-2, with D possibly being TRBD1 (6 bases). In DNA form, the CDR3 reads TGTGCCAGCTCACCCTCACAGGGCCCCGGGTATGGCTACACCTTC. Amino acids: CASSPSQGPGYGYTF.